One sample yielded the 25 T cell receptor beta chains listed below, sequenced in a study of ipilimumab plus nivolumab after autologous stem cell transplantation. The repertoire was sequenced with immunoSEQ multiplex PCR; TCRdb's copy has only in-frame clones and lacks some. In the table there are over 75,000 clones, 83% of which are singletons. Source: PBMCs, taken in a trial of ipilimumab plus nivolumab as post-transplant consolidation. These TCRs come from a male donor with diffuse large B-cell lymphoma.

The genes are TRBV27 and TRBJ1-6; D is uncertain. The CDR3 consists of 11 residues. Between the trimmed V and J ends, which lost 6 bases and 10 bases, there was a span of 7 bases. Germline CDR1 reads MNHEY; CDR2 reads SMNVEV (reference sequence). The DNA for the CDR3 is TGTGCCAGCAGCCACATCTCACCCCTCCACTTT. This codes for CASSHISPLHF.

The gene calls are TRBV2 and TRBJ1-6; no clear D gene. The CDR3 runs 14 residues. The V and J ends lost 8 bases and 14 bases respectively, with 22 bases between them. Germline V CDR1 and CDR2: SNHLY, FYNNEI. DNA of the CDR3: TGTGCCAGCCGCGAGGGAAGGGAGGTCATGGCCCTCCACTTT. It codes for CASREGREVMALHF.

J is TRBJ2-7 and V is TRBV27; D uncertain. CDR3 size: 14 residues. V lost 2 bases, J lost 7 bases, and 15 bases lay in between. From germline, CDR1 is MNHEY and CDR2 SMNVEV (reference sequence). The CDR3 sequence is CASSLLESWREQYF. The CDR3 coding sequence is TGTGCCAGCAGTTTACTCGAATCCTGGCGAGAGCAGTACTTC.

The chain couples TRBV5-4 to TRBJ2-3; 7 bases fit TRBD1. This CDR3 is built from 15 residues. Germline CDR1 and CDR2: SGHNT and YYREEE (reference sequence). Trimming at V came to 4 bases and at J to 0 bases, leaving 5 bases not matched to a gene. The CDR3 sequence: CASSPGTASTDTQYF. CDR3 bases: TGTGCCAGCAGCCCTGGGACAGCAAGCACAGATACGCAGTATTTT.

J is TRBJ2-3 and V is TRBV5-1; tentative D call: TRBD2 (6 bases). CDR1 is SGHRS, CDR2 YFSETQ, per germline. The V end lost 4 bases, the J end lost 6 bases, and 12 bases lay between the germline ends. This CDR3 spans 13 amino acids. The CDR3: CASSVGLLDTQYF. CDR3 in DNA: TGCGCCAGCAGCGTGGGACTTCTCGATACGCAGTATTTT.

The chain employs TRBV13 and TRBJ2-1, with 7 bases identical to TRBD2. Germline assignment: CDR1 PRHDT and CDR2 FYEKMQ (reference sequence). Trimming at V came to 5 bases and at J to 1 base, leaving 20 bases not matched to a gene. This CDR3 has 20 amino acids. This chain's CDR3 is CASSLAVGRGFMGSYNEQFF. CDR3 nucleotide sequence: TGTGCCAGCAGCCTAGCTGTTGGGCGGGGGTTCATGGGTTCCTACAATGAGCAGTTCTTC.

CDR3 DNA: TGTGCCAGCAGCGTAACCGGGGGGGCCAGCACAGATACGCAGTATTTT. This encodes CASSVTGGASTDTQYF. This chain connects TRBV9 to TRBJ2-3; 8 nucleotides align to TRBD2. The J segment lost 0 bases and the V segment lost 1 base, leaving 4 bases of the junction unmatched. The CDR3 sequence is 16 residues long. Germline V gene data show CDR1 as SGDLS and CDR2 as YYNGEE.

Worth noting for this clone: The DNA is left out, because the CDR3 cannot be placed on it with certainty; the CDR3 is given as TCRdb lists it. This CDR3 is CAWTVPGSNYGCTF. The chain links TRBV7-9 to TRBJ1-2. The length of the CDR3 is 14 amino acids, counting both ends. Looked up from germline, CDR1 is SEHNR and CDR2 is FQNEAQ (reference sequence).

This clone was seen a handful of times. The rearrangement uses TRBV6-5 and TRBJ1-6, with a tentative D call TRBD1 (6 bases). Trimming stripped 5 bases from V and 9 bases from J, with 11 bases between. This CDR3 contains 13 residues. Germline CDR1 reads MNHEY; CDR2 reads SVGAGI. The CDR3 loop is CASSMGGRSPLHF. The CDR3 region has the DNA TGTGCCAGCAGTATGGGGGGGCGTTCACCCCTCCACTTT.

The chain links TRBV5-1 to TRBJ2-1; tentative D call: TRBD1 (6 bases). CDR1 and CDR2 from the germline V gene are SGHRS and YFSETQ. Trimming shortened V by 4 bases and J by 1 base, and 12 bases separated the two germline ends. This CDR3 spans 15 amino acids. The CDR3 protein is CASSPTGESYNEQFF. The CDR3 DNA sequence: TGCGCCAGCAGCCCGACAGGAGAGTCCTACAATGAGCAGTTCTTC.

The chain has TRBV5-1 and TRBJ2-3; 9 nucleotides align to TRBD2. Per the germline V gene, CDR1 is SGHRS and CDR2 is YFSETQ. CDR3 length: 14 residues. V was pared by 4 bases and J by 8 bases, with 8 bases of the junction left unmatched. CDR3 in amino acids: CASSGGLARGTQYF. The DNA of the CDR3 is TGCGCCAGCAGCGGAGGACTAGCGCGGGGTACGCAGTATTTT.

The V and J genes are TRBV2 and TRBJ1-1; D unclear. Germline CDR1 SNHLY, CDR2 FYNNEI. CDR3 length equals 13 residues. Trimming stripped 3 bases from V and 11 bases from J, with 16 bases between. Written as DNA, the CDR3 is TGTGCCAGCAGTGATAGGGAGGCACTGAAGGCTTTCTTT. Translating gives CASSDREALKAFF.

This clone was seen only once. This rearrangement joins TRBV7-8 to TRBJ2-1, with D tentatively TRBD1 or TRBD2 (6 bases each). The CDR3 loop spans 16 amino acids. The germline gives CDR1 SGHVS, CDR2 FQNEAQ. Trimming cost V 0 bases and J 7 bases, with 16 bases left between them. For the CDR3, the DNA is TGTGCCAGCAGCTTAGCTACCGCGGGACACTTGAATGAGCAGTTCTTC. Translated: CASSLATAGHLNEQFF.

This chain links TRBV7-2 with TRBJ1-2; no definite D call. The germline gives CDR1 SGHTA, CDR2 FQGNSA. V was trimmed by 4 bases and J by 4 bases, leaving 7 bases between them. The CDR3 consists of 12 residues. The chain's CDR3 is CASSYPLYGYTF. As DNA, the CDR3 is TGTGCCAGCAGCTACCCCCTCTATGGCTACACCTTC.

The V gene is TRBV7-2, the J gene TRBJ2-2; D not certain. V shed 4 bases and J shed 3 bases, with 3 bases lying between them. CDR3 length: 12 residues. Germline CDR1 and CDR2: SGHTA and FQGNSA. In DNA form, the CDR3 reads TGTGCCAGCAGCTCTTACACCGGGGAGCTGTTTTTT. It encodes CASSSYTGELFF.

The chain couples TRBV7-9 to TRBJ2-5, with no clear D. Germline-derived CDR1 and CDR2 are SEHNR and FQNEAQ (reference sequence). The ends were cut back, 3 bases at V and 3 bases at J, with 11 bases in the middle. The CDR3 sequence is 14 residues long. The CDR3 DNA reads TGTGCCAGCAGCTTTCCAACGGGCAAAGAGACCCAGTACTTC. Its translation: CASSFPTGKETQYF.

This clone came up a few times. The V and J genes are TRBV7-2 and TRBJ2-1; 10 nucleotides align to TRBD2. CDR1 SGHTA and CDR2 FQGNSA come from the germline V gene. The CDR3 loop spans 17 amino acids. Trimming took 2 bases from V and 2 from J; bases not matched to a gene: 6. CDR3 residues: CASSLNKGLAAYNEQFF. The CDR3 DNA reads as TGTGCCAGCAGCTTAAATAAAGGACTAGCGGCCTACAATGAGCAGTTCTTC.

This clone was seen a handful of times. This chain's CDR3 is CASSLGGGIYGYTF. CDR3 nucleotides: TGTGCCAGCAGCTTAGGTGGGGGGATCTATGGCTACACCTTC. V and J are TRBV7-9 and TRBJ1-2; a weak D match, TRBD1 (5 bases). This CDR3 spans 14 amino acids. The V end was cut by 1 base, the J end by 4 bases, with 10 bases between. Germline V gives CDR1 SEHNR, CDR2 FQNEAQ (reference sequence).

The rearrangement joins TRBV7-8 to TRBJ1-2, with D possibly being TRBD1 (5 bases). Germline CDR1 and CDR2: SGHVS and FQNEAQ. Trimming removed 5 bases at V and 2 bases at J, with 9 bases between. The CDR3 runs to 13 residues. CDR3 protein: CASSNRKNYGYTF. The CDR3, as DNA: TGTGCCAGCAGCAACAGGAAAAACTATGGCTACACCTTC.

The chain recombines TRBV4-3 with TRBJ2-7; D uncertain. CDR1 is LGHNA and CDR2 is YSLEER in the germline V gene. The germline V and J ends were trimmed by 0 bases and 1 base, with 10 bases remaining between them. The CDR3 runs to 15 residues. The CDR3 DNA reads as TGCGCCAGCAGCCAAGATAGGGCGGAGTCCTACGAGCAGTACTTC. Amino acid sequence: CASSQDRAESYEQYF.

This CDR3 is CASSIPYRGGTEAFF. The CDR3 coding sequence is TGTGCCAGCTCAATTCCCTATCGCGGTGGGACTGAAGCTTTCTTT. V usage is TRBV18 and J usage is TRBJ1-1; D gene unclear. The CDR3 has 15 amino acids. From germline, CDR1 is KGHSH and CDR2 LQKENI. Trimming stripped 5 bases from V and 5 bases from J, with 18 bases between.

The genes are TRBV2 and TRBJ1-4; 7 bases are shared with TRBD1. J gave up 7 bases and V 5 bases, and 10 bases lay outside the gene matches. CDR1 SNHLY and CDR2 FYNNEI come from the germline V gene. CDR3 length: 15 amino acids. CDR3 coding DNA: TGTGCCAGCAGTTTCCAAACGGGACAGACTGAAAAACTGTTTTTT. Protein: CASSFQTGQTEKLFF. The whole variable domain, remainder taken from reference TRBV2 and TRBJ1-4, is EPEVTQTPSHQVTQMGQEVILRCVPISNHLYFYWYRQILGQKVEFLVSFYNNEISEKSEIFDDQFSVERPDGSNFTLKIRSTKLEDSAMYFCASSFQTGQTEKLFFGSGTQLSVL.

The CDR3 is CASTDPPNSEQYF. The CDR3 DNA follows: TGTGCCAGCACCGACCCTCCAAACTCCGAGCAGTACTTC. The chain links TRBV2 to TRBJ2-7; D is uncertain. Trimming pared 7 bases from V and 6 bases from J, leaving 16 bases between. CDR3 length equals 13 residues. Germline V CDR1 and CDR2: SNHLY, FYNNEI.

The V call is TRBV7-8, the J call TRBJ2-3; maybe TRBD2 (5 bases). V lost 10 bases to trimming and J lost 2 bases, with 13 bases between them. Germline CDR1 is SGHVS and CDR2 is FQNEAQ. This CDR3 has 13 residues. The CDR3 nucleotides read TGTGCCACCCTTCGGGAACTCACAGATACGCAGTATTTT. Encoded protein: CATLRELTDTQYF.

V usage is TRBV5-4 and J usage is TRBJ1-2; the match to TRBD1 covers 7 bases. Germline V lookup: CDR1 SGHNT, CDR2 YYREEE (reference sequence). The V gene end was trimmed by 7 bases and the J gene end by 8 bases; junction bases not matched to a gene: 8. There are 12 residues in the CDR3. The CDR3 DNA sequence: TGTGCCAGCCTTTCCCAGGGGGGAGGCTACACCTTC. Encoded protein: CASLSQGGGYTF. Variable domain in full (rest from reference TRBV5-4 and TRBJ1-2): ETGVTQSPTHLIKTRGQQVTLRCSSQSGHNTVSWYQQALGQGPQFIFQYYREEENGRGNFPPRFSGLQFPNYSSELNVNALELDDSALYLCASLSQGGGYTFGSGTRLTVV.